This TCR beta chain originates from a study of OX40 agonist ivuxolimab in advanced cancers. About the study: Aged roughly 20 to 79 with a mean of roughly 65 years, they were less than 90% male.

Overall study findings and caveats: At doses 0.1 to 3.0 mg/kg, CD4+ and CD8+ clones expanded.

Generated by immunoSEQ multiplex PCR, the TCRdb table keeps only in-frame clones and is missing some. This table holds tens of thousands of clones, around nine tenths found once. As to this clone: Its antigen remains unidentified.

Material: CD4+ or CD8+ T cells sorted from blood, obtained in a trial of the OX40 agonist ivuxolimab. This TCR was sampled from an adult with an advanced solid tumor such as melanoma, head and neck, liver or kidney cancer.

In nucleotides, the CDR3 is TGCAGCGTTACCGGACAGGGTAGCGAGCAGTACTTC. It yields the protein CSVTGQGSEQYF. This sequence joins TRBV29-1 and TRBJ2-5; TRBD1 agrees at 8 bases. The tail of the sequence fits TRBJ2-7 better, so the J call may be wrong. This CDR3 comprises 12 residues. From germline, CDR1 is SQVTM and CDR2 ANQGSEA.